Listed below are T cell receptor beta chains from one sample, sequenced in a study of cytomegalovirus exposure and HLA in healthy donors. Here immunoSEQ multiplex PCR was the method, and the copy in TCRdb shows in-frame clones only, minus some. The sample holds about 160,000 clones, 86% seen once. The source material was PBMCs. Receptors originate from a woman younger than 35 in good health and CMV-seronegative. Each CDR3 is given with its conserved first and last residue. The D gene is left open where the match is weak. Only part of the rows carry a size: once, few, many, or a class if the clone is expanded.

clone_size	v_call	j_call	cdr3_length	d_call	cdr3_nt	cdr3_aa
-	TRBV7-3	TRBJ1-1	14	TRBD1	TGTGCCAGCAGCCCACGACAGGGAAGTACTGAAGCTTTCTTT	CASSPRQGSTEAFF
-	TRBV6-5	TRBJ1-1	14	-	TGTGCCAGCACCCCCACAGGGATGAACACTGAAGCTTTCTTT	CASTPTGMNTEAFF
-	TRBV15	TRBJ1-3	16	-	TGTGCCACCGGAAGAGAGAGACAGAGCTCTGGAAACACCATATATTTT	CATGRERQSSGNTIYF
-	TRBV18	TRBJ2-6	17	-	TGTGCCAGCTCACCACTTTCAGTGGCCTCTGGGGCCAACGTCCTGACTTTC	CASSPLSVASGANVLTF
-	TRBV7-9	TRBJ2-1	14	-	TGTGCCAGCAGCTTATCGGCAGGGGAGAATGAGCAGTTCTTC	CASSLSAGENEQFF
-	TRBV19	TRBJ1-2	14	TRBD1	TGTGCCAGTCATAGGACAGGGAGCAACTATGGCTACACCTTC	CASHRTGSNYGYTF
-	TRBV11-2	TRBJ2-7	15	-	TGTGCCAGCAGCTTAGATCACGAGGGTGGCGACGAGCAGTACTTC	CASSLDHEGGDEQYF
-	TRBV5-4	TRBJ2-2	16	TRBD2	TGTGCCAGCAGCTCCCCGACTAGCGGGAGGGCCGGGGAGCTGTTTTTT	CASSSPTSGRAGELFF
-	TRBV19	TRBJ2-5	11	-	TGTGCCAGCCGGGACTTCGAGACCCAGTACTTC	CASRDFETQYF
-	TRBV30	TRBJ1-5	15	-	TGTGCCTGGAGTAACGGGGTGATTTTGAATCAGCCCCAGCATTTT	CAWSNGVILNQPQHF
few	TRBV7-8	TRBJ2-7	13	-	TGTGCCAGCAGCCCCAGTCCGAGAGGCGAGCAGTACTTC	CASSPSPRGEQYF
-	TRBV19	TRBJ2-3	15	TRBD2	TGTGCCAGTAGTCCTACTAGCGGGGGCCCAGATACGCAGTATTTT	CASSPTSGGPDTQYF
few	TRBV5-1	TRBJ1-4	14	TRBD1	TGCGCCAGCACCGAAGACAGGGGTGACGAAAAACTGTTTTTT	CASTEDRGDEKLFF
few	TRBV5-4	TRBJ1-1	12	-	TGTGCCAGCAGCGGAGACGGAACTGAAGCTTTCTTT	CASSGDGTEAFF
-	TRBV5-1	TRBJ2-7	13	-	TGCGCCAGCTCTTCGGGTGACTATTACGAGCAGTACTTC	CASSSGDYYEQYF
-	TRBV11-2	TRBJ2-1	16	TRBD1	TGTGCCAGCAGCTTCAGAGGGACAGGGGAGGGCAATGAGCAGTTCTTC	CASSFRGTGEGNEQFF
once	TRBV28	TRBJ2-5	15	-	TGTGCCAGCAGGGCCGTGGTAGCTGTATATGAGACCCAGTACTTC	CASRAVVAVYETQYF
once	TRBV7-8	TRBJ2-3	16	-	TGTGCCAGCAGCTTAGAGGGGGTATCCAGGGGAGATACGCAGTATTTT	CASSLEGVSRGDTQYF
-	TRBV27	TRBJ2-2	18	TRBD2	TGTGCCAGCAGTTTTCTAGCGGGGGGTCTCTTAAACACCGGGGAGCTGTTTTTT	CASSFLAGGLLNTGELFF
-	TRBV5-6	TRBJ2-1	18	-	TGTGCCAGCAGCTTGGGGGTCCTAGGACTACCGTCCGGAGATGAGCAGTTCTTC	CASSLGVLGLPSGDEQFF
-	TRBV2	TRBJ1-2	15	-	TGTGCCAGCAGTCCCCGGGACACCGCTAACTATGGCTACACCTTC	CASSPRDTANYGYTF
-	TRBV30	TRBJ1-4	13	-	TGTGCCTGGAGTGAGGGGACTAATGAAAAACTGTTTTTT	CAWSEGTNEKLFF
once	TRBV7-9	TRBJ1-4	15	-	TGTTCCAGCAGCTTAGACGGGGGGCCCAATGAAAAACTGTTTTTT	CSSSLDGGPNEKLFF
-	TRBV5-1	TRBJ2-6	18	-	TGCGCCAGCAGCTTGGAACCGGGCTGGGGAGCTGGGGCCAACGTCCTGACTTTC	CASSLEPGWGAGANVLTF
-	TRBV15	TRBJ2-3	15	TRBD1	TGTGCCACCAGCATACGGGACAGGGGGCGGAATACGCAGTATTTT	CATSIRDRGRNTQYF
-	TRBV19	TRBJ1-1	12	-	TGTGCCAGTACCTTCGGCCAAGCAGGGGCTTTCTTT	CASTFGQAGAFF
-	TRBV6-1	TRBJ2-5	13	-	TGTGCCAGCAGTGTCGGTAGCAAAGAGACCCAGTACTTC	CASSVGSKETQYF
-	TRBV1	TRBJ2-2	17	-	TGCACCAGCAGCCAAGAAGAGTCGGCTAACCCGACTGGGGAGCTGTTTTTT	CTSSQEESANPTGELFF
-	TRBV5-3	TRBJ2-1	15	-	TGTGCCAGAAGCTTGGCGCCAGGGTTGGGGAATGAGCAGTTCTTC	CARSLAPGLGNEQFF
-	TRBV27	TRBJ2-1	13	-	TGTGCCAGCAGTTTATCGACGGGGAATGAGCAGTTCTTC	CASSLSTGNEQFF
-	TRBV6-5	TRBJ1-5	14	TRBD1	TGTGCCAGCAATCCGGGACAGGGGCGTCAGCCCCAGCATTTT	CASNPGQGRQPQHF
-	TRBV27	TRBJ2-2	19	-	TGTGCCAGCAGTTTATATGCCCCCCAAAACAGGGCAATCACCGGGGAGCTGTTTTTT	CASSLYAPQNRAITGELFF
-	TRBV7-9	TRBJ2-3	13	-	TGTGCCAGCAGCTTGACAGCCACAGATACGCAGTATTTT	CASSLTATDTQYF
-	TRBV11-2	TRBJ2-1	15	TRBD2	TGTGCCAGCAGCTCAATTGGGGAGGGGTACAATGAGCAGTTCTTC	CASSSIGEGYNEQFF
-	TRBV5-8	TRBJ1-2	15	TRBD1	TGTGCCAGCAGCTTCCAACCCTACAGGGGGCGAGGCTACACCTTC	CASSFQPYRGRGYTF
-	TRBV12-2	TRBJ1-5	8	-	TGTGCAAGTCGCTCCCCTCATTTT	CASRSPHF
-	TRBV19	TRBJ2-2	16	-	TGTGCCAGTAGTAGGCCCGGGACATCGAACACCGGGGAGCTGTTTTTT	CASSRPGTSNTGELFF
-	TRBV6-6	TRBJ2-2	15	-	TGTGCCAGCAGCCCCCCCGACAGGATCAGCGGGGAGCTGTTTTTT	CASSPPDRISGELFF
-	TRBV4-2	TRBJ2-3	16	TRBD2	TGTGCCAGCAGCCGAGAGCCTGCGGGAGCCACAGATACGCAGTATTTT	CASSREPAGATDTQYF
-	TRBV7-2	TRBJ2-7	13	TRBD1	TGTGCCAGCAGCTTACAGGGGGTGGACGTTTGGTACTTC	CASSLQGVDVWYF
-	TRBV5-1	TRBJ1-2	14	TRBD1	TGCGCCAGCAGCCCCTCGGGACAGAACTATGGCTACACCTTC	CASSPSGQNYGYTF
-	TRBV6-5	TRBJ1-2	15	TRBD1	TGTGCCAGCAACCCCGGGACAGGGGGTACCTATGGCTACACCTTC	CASNPGTGGTYGYTF
-	TRBV5-1	TRBJ1-6	16	-	TGCGCCAGCAGCTTGGTGCCGGCGGATAATAATTCACCCCTCCACTTT	CASSLVPADNNSPLHF
-	TRBV6-5	TRBJ1-1	13	-	TGTGCCAGCAGTTCCTTGGGACTTTCAGAAGCTTTCTTT	CASSSLGLSEAFF
-	TRBV19	TRBJ1-4	13	-	TGTGCCAGTAGTCGACAGGCGGATGAAAAACTGTTTTTT	CASSRQADEKLFF
-	TRBV28	TRBJ2-2	12	-	TGTGCCAGCACCCCGGGGACCGGGGAGCTGTTTTTT	CASTPGTGELFF
-	TRBV19	TRBJ1-1	14	TRBD1	TGTGCCACCACAGACAGGGGGCCTAACACTGAAGCTTTCTTT	CATTDRGPNTEAFF
-	TRBV6-5	TRBJ2-7	16	-	TGTGCCAGCAGTTACAATCCGACGCGGTTCTCCTACGAGCAGTACTTC	CASSYNPTRFSYEQYF
-	TRBV10-2	TRBJ1-3	16	-	TGCGCCAGCAGTGAGTCATTAACAGACTCTGGAAACACCATATATTTT	CASSESLTDSGNTIYF
-	TRBV7-8	TRBJ1-3	12	-	TGTGCCAGCACGGGGACTGGAAACACCATATATTTT	CASTGTGNTIYF
once	TRBV5-1	TRBJ1-6	15	TRBD1	TGCGCCAGCAGCTTGGCTCCAGGGGGCCAGGAGTCCCTCCACTTT	CASSLAPGGQESLHF
few	TRBV5-1	TRBJ1-6	15	TRBD1	TGCGCCAGCAGCCAGGGGGCAGGTTATAATTCACCCCTCCACTTT	CASSQGAGYNSPLHF
-	TRBV2	TRBJ1-5	15	-	TGTGCCAGCAGGCCCCGAGGACAGAGCAATCAGCCCCAGCATTTT	CASRPRGQSNQPQHF
once	TRBV6-5	TRBJ2-5	16	-	TGTGCCAGCAGTTCCGCCGGCAGGGGTGCTCAAGAGACCCAGTACTTC	CASSSAGRGAQETQYF
-	TRBV7-3	TRBJ2-3	13	-	TGTGCCAGCAGCGGGGGGAACACTGATACGCAGTATTTT	CASSGGNTDTQYF